This TCR beta chain was recovered during a study of shared clonotypes between healthy human individuals. Naive CD8 cells comprised CD45RO-negative, CCR7-positively selected cells, excluding terminally differentiated effector memory CD45RA+ cells. TCRdb's copy holds only in-frame clones and misses some; the assay was immunoSEQ multiplex PCR. The sample lists about 1.9 million clones; around 93% were seen once. The CDR3 spans 14 residues. The germline CDR1 and CDR2 sequences are MGHRA and YSYEKL. The V gene lost 1 base and the J gene lost 8 bases, with 11 bases spanning the gap. This clone was found a few times.

The gene calls are TRBV4-1 and TRBJ1-4, with D tentatively TRBD1 (6 bases). The sequence was obtained from a man aged 18 to 29 in good health. Some clones in this sample may be carry-over from other donors' samples. What was sequenced was naive CD8+ T cells from PBMCs. In DNA form, the CDR3 reads TGCGCCAGCAGCCAAGCACAGGGTTCGGAAAAACTGTTTTTT. Translating it yields CASSQAQGSEKLFF.